These T cell receptor beta chains were read from a single sample in a study of blood T cell repertoires in COVID-19. TCRdb's table, derived via immunoSEQ multiplex PCR, lists solely in-frame clones and lacks some. The table records roughly 220,000 clones, 65% to 90% of them present only once. The material sequenced was PBMCs or T cells enriched from blood (not recorded which). All receptors derive from a woman between 40 and 50 years old with acute COVID-19. CDR3s include the opening cysteine and the closing phenylalanine or tryptophan. The D gene is left open where the match is weak. Clone sizes are given selectively: once, few, many, or a class where the clone is expanded.

>14|NA|NA|TRBV7-9|TRBJ2-5
CASSFRTLQETQYF
TGTGCCAGCAGCTTCCGGACACTGCAAGAGACCCAGTACTTC
>12|NA|once|TRBV29-1|TRBJ2-7
CSVGGPGREQYF
TGCAGCGTTGGAGGGCCGGGCCGGGAGCAGTACTTC
>15|TRBD1|NA|TRBV28|TRBJ2-5
CASSSTGVVGETQYF
TGTGCCAGCAGTTCGACAGGGGTGGTAGGAGAGACCCAGTACTTC
>12|NA|NA|TRBV28|TRBJ2-3
CASSLFMDTQYF
TGTGCCAGCAGTTTATTTATGGATACGCAGTATTTT
>15|TRBD1|once|TRBV28|TRBJ2-7
CASIQGGQGSYEQYF
TGTGCCAGCATCCAGGGGGGACAGGGGTCGTACGAGCAGTACTTC
>13|NA|NA|TRBV2|TRBJ1-1
CASSLGRGTEAFF
TGTGCCAGCAGCCTCGGACGGGGCACTGAAGCTTTCTTT
>19|TRBD2|NA|TRBV28|TRBJ2-1
CASSSRGRTWGSSYNEQFF
TGTGCCAGCAGTTCTCGCGGGAGGACCTGGGGGAGCTCCTACAATGAGCAGTTCTTC
>16|TRBD2|NA|TRBV7-6|TRBJ2-7
CASSIGLAGGFYEQYF
TGTGCCAGCAGCATCGGACTAGCGGGAGGCTTCTACGAGCAGTACTTC
>17|TRBD2|NA|TRBV7-8|TRBJ2-1
CASSELWSGRYYNEQFF
TGTGCCAGCAGCGAACTCTGGAGCGGGAGGTACTACAATGAGCAGTTCTTC
>16|NA|NA|TRBV27|TRBJ2-3
CASSLGVAGGTDTQYF
TGTGCCAGCAGTTTAGGCGTTGCGGGCGGTACAGATACGCAGTATTTT
>14|TRBD2|NA|TRBV24-1|TRBJ2-1
CATSRAGGSNEQFF
TGTGCCACCAGTCGGGCGGGAGGATCCAATGAGCAGTTCTTC
>13|NA|NA|TRBV19|TRBJ1-5
CASGVGSNQPQHF
TGTGCCAGCGGGGTCGGTAGCAATCAGCCCCAGCATTTT
>16|TRBD2|NA|TRBV27|TRBJ2-1
CASSRLAGPIGNEQFF
TGTGCCAGCAGCAGACTAGCGGGACCCATTGGCAATGAGCAGTTCTTC
>14|NA|NA|TRBV4-1|TRBJ1-1
CASSQGQINTEAFF
TGCGCCAGCAGCCAAGGACAGATTAACACTGAAGCTTTCTTT
>15|TRBD1|once|TRBV18|TRBJ1-5
CASSPGQGGGQPQHF
TGTGCCAGCTCACCGGGACAGGGCGGCGGTCAGCCCCAGCATTTT
>18|NA|once|TRBV28|TRBJ1-5
CASSSHPGVREVNQPQHF
TGTGCCAGCAGTTCTCACCCCGGGGTCCGGGAAGTCAATCAGCCCCAGCATTTT
>16|TRBD2|NA|TRBV10-1|TRBJ2-1
CASSESGLAGGGEQFF
TGCGCCAGCAGTGAGTCTGGACTAGCGGGAGGGGGTGAGCAGTTCTTC
>16|TRBD2|few|TRBV2|TRBJ2-1
CASMFIMRELGNEQFF
TGTGCCAGCATGTTTATAATGCGGGAGTTAGGGAATGAGCAGTTCTTC
>15|TRBD1|NA|TRBV6-5|TRBJ1-1
CASTIGQARGTEAFF
TGTGCCAGCACCATTGGACAGGCCCGGGGCACTGAAGCTTTCTTT
>16|TRBD2|NA|TRBV28|TRBJ2-1
CASSLSGRARANEQFF
TGTGCCAGCAGTTTATCAGGGAGGGCCCGGGCCAATGAGCAGTTCTTC
>15|TRBD2|many|TRBV6-5|TRBJ2-1
CASILAGAGGNEQFF
TGTGCCAGCATTTTAGCGGGCGCCGGTGGCAATGAGCAGTTCTTC
>11|NA|NA|TRBV12-3/TRBV12-4|TRBJ2-5
CASSFGEAQYF
TGTGCCAGCAGTTTTGGTGAGGCCCAGTACTTC